The 25 T cell receptor beta chains below come from one sample, sequenced in a study of CD8+ T cells in alopecia areata. As the sequencing template, cDNA was produced by extracting RNA and reverse transcribing it. Profiled with immunoSEQ multiplex PCR; TCRdb holds only in-frame clones, not every one. The sample has approximately 210,000 clones; around 60% are singletons. Sample treatment: oral pan-JAK inhibitor, 5-10 mg twice daily. This sample comprised CD4+ T cells sorted from blood, obtained at week 4, from a patient treated with tofacitinib. The receptors here all came from a human donor with alopecia areata.

The gene calls are TRBV30 and TRBJ2-7; 8 nucleotides align to TRBD2. The V and J ends lost 3 bases and 0 bases, in that order; junction bases with no gene match: 13. The germline V gene has CDR1 GTSNPN and CDR2 SVGIG (reference sequence). CDR3 size: 17 residues. Here the CDR3 DNA reads TGTGCCTGGAGGGCTTGGGGTGAGCGGGGGAACTCCTACGAGCAGTACTTC. Its translation is CAWRAWGERGNSYEQYF.

This clone was seen more than once but under ten times. This chain joins TRBV10-3 and TRBJ2-1; no definite D call. Germline V CDR1 and CDR2: ENHRY, SYGVKD. The CDR3 has 15 residues. With 4 bases removed from V and 0 bases from J, the gap between germline ends came to 10 bases. This CDR3 is CAISGPDSSYNEQFF. DNA for the CDR3: TGTGCCATCAGTGGGCCAGATAGCTCCTACAATGAGCAGTTCTTC.

The rearrangement links TRBV6-5 to TRBJ1-6; 7 nucleotides line up with TRBD1. There are 14 residues in the CDR3. Germline CDR1 and CDR2: MNHEY and SVGAGI. V was clipped by 5 bases and J by 8 bases; unmatched bases: 6. The CDR3 here is CASSRTGPYSPLHF. The CDR3 DNA sequence: TGTGCCAGCAGTCGGACAGGTCCCTATTCACCCCTCCACTTT.

The chain combines TRBV29-1 with TRBJ2-5; D is undetermined. The end of the DNA is better explained by TRBJ2-7, so the J call may be wrong. The V gene's germline CDR1 is SQVTM and CDR2 ANQGSEA. This CDR3 region has 13 residues. This CDR3 reads CSVVAGQPYEQYF. CDR3 nucleotide sequence: TGCAGCGTTGTGGCAGGCCAACCCTACGAGCAGTACTTC.

The rearrangement uses TRBV20-1 and TRBJ2-4, with a weak D call TRBD1 (6 bases). With 3 bases removed from V and 8 bases from J, the gap between germline ends came to 8 bases. The CDR3 has 11 amino acids. Per the germline V gene, CDR1 is DFQATT and CDR2 is SNEGSKA (reference sequence). CDR3 DNA: TGCAGTGCTAGCAAGGGGGACATTCAGTACTTC. Its protein is CSASKGDIQYF.

This clone appeared a few times. This sequence joins TRBV29-1 and TRBJ1-5; a possible D gene is TRBD1 (5 bases). There are 14 residues in the CDR3. Looked up from germline, CDR1 is SQVTM and CDR2 is ANQGSEA. Trimming took 5 bases from V and 0 from J, leaving 11 bases between them. CDR3 amino acids: CSVMGGSSNQPQHF. The CDR3, as DNA: TGCAGCGTTATGGGGGGTTCTAGCAATCAGCCCCAGCATTTT.

CDR3: CASSQSCGLSGYTF. CDR3 DNA: TGCGCCAGCAGTCAATCGTGCGGGTTGAGTGGCTACACCTTC. The chain is built from TRBV23-1 and TRBJ1-2; D gene uncertain. TRBV23-1 is an ORF for which the function is uncertain. Trimming pared 0 bases from V and 7 bases from J, leaving 12 bases between. The CDR3 spans 14 residues.

This clone was detected once. The J gene is TRBJ2-1, the V gene TRBV5-6, with D possibly being TRBD2 (6 bases). Trimming stripped 4 bases from V and 10 bases from J, with 15 bases between. The CDR3 is 13 residues long. Germline V gives CDR1 SGHDT, CDR2 YYEEEE. CDR3 sequence: CASSVGRAGEQFF. CDR3 coding DNA: TGTGCCAGCAGCGTCGGCCGAGCGGGCGAGCAGTTCTTC.

V usage is TRBV19 and J usage is TRBJ1-5; D remains unclear. The CDR3 extends over 11 amino acids. Looked up from germline, CDR1 is LNHDA and CDR2 is SQIVND (reference sequence). Trimming cost V 6 bases and J 10 bases, with 10 bases left between them. CDR3 residues: CASSSGHPQHF. The CDR3 DNA is TGTGCCAGTAGCTCGGGCCACCCCCAGCATTTT.

V and J are TRBV2 and TRBJ2-3; 7 positions match TRBD2. The V gene end was trimmed by 2 bases and the J gene end by 6 bases; junction bases not matched to a gene: 5. Per the germline V gene, CDR1 is SNHLY and CDR2 is FYNNEI. This CDR3 has 14 residues. CDR3 loop: CASSESQAGDTQYF. In DNA, the CDR3 is TGTGCCAGCAGTGAATCCCAAGCGGGGGATACGCAGTATTTT. The complete variable domain, with remaining parts taken from reference TRBV2 and TRBJ2-3, reads EPEVTQTPSHQVTQMGQEVILRCVPISNHLYFYWYRQILGQKVEFLVSFYNNEISEKSEIFDDQFSVERPDGSNFTLKIRSTKLEDSAMYFCASSESQAGDTQYFGPGTRLTVL.

This clone was picked up a small number of times. The chain links TRBV15 to TRBJ1-4; D gene ambiguous. Germline CDR1 and CDR2: LNHNV and YYDKDF (reference sequence). The length of the CDR3 is 12 residues. Between the trimmed V and J ends, which lost 5 bases and 5 bases, there was a span of 6 bases. The CDR3 is CATSSKNEKLFF. The CDR3 region has the DNA TGTGCCACCAGCTCTAAAAATGAAAAACTGTTTTTT. The variable domain in full, completed from reference TRBV15 and TRBJ1-4, reads DAMVIQNPRYQVTQFGKPVTLSCSQTLNHNVMYWYQQKSSQAPKLLFHYYDKDFNNEADTPDNFQSRRPNTSFCFLDIRSPGLGDTAMYLCATSSKNEKLFFGSGTQLSVL.

This clone was detected a few times. The V gene is TRBV30, the J gene TRBJ2-2; 8 bases are a match to TRBD1. V gave up 2 bases and J gave up 7 bases; unmatched junction bases: 9. CDR1 and CDR2 (germline): GTSNPN, SVGIG (reference sequence). The CDR3 totals 15 residues. Here the CDR3 reads CAWSPLQGAIGELFF. CDR3 coding DNA: TGTGCCTGGAGTCCCCTTCAGGGGGCGATCGGGGAGCTGTTTTTT.

This rearrangement joins TRBV29-1 to TRBJ2-1; TRBD1 matches at 7 bases. The CDR3 covers 13 residues. Germline V gene data show CDR1 as SQVTM and CDR2 as ANQGSEA. The V segment lost 3 bases and the J segment 5 bases; nucleotides outside the gene matches: 4. The CDR3 DNA reads TGCAGCGTTGACAGGGGGATGAACAATGAGCAGTTCTTC. Residues: CSVDRGMNNEQFF.

This clone was counted a few times. The chain is built from TRBV9 and TRBJ2-5; 7 bases are a match to TRBD2. Unmatched junction bases numbered 3, after V lost 0 bases and J lost 7 bases. This CDR3 has 13 residues. The V gene's germline CDR1 is SGDLS and CDR2 YYNGEE. Here the CDR3 reads CASSVATGGTQYF. In DNA form, the CDR3 reads TGTGCCAGCAGCGTAGCTACGGGAGGGACCCAGTACTTC.

The J gene is TRBJ2-1, the V gene TRBV6-5; D possibly corresponds to TRBD2 (5 bases). V dropped 6 bases and J dropped 1 base, with 13 bases sitting between them. The length of the CDR3 is 15 residues. The germline CDR1 and CDR2 sequences are MNHEY and SVGAGI. CDR3 DNA: TGTGCCAGCAGCCGTGAGGGCCCATCCTACAATGAGCAGTTCTTC. Amino acid sequence: CASSREGPSYNEQFF.

The rearrangement joins TRBV29-1 to TRBJ2-5; possibly TRBD2 for D (6 bases). V was clipped by 7 bases and J by 4 bases, with 16 bases between them. The germline V gene has CDR1 SQVTM and CDR2 ANQGSEA. The CDR3 has 13 amino acids. The CDR3 here is CSASRGSGETQYF. The CDR3 coding sequence is TGCAGCGCCTCCCGGGGGTCGGGAGAGACCCAGTACTTC.

This clone has a handful of counts. The V gene is TRBV29-1, the J gene TRBJ1-2, with D perhaps TRBD1 (5 bases). CDR1 is SQVTM and CDR2 is ANQGSEA in the germline V gene. The CDR3 spans 14 residues. V was trimmed by 2 bases and J by 4 bases, leaving 14 bases between them. CDR3 residues: CSVEKAGQGYGYTF. The CDR3 nucleotides are TGCAGCGTTGAAAAGGCAGGGCAGGGCTATGGCTACACCTTC.

In its sample, this clone was seen a few times. Germline is not matched at one junction end, which may reflect a read error. The V gene is TRBV30, the J gene TRBJ2-5; possibly TRBD2 for D (5 bases). CDR1 and CDR2 (germline): GTSNPN, SVGIG (reference sequence). The length of the CDR3 is 13 residues. The chain's CDR3 is CAWSLRGKEPQYF. The DNA for the CDR3 is TGTGCCTGGAGTCTTAGAGGGAAAGAGCCCCAGTACTTC.

This clone was counted only a few times. The chain uses TRBV5-1 and TRBJ1-1; maybe TRBD1 (5 bases). The CDR3 runs to 14 residues. Germline values: CDR1 SGHRS, CDR2 YFSETQ. V was cut by 3 bases and J by 1 base, with 10 bases left in between. This chain's CDR3 is CASSSSGANTEAFF. For the CDR3, the DNA is TGCGCCAGCAGCTCGTCCGGGGCGAACACTGAAGCTTTCTTT.

The chain carries TRBV5-1 and TRBJ2-6, with TRBD2 as a possible D gene (6 bases). Deletions cut 0 bases from V and 4 bases from J, with 14 bases between. The CDR3 has 17 residues. CDR1 is SGHRS, CDR2 YFSETQ, per germline. CDR3 coding DNA: TGCGCCAGCAGCTTGGGCTTGGGGGGAGCCGGGGCCAACGTCCTGACTTTC. It codes for CASSLGLGGAGANVLTF.

The chain couples TRBV29-1 to TRBJ1-2; TRBD1 matches at 8 bases. Trimming took 6 bases from V and 0 from J; bases not matched to a gene: 0. Germline V lookup: CDR1 SQVTM, CDR2 ANQGSEA. The CDR3 runs to 12 residues. The DNA for the CDR3 is TGCAGCGTGGGACAGGCTAACTATGGCTACACCTTC. Translated: CSVGQANYGYTF. The full variable domain, completed using reference TRBV29-1 and TRBJ1-2, is SAVISQKPSRDICQRGTSLTIQCQVDSQVTMMFWYRQQPGQSLTLIATANQGSEATYESGFVIDKFPISRPNLTFSTLTVSNMSPEDSSIYLCSVGQANYGYTFGSGTRLTVV.

The CDR3 DNA reads TGTGCCAGCAGAGTCGGGACAGGGGGAGGCTACACCTTC. Amino acids: CASRVGTGGGYTF. The chain has TRBV2 and TRBJ1-2; TRBD1 matches 11 bases. Germline assignment: CDR1 SNHLY and CDR2 FYNNEI. Trimming cost V 6 bases and J 8 bases; bases outside gene matches: 5. The CDR3 has 13 residues.

The CDR3 protein is CASSFRTSGGADTQYF. The CDR3 DNA sequence: TGTGCCAGCAGCTTCCGGACTAGCGGGGGGGCAGATACGCAGTATTTT. This rearrangement joins TRBV7-2 to TRBJ2-3; 15 bases match TRBD2. Germline V CDR1 and CDR2: SGHTA, FQGNSA. This CDR3 has 16 amino acids. V dropped 3 bases and J dropped 4; count of bases not matched to a gene: 2.

Notes on this clone: The junction shows a germline mismatch at one end, possibly a read error. The chain combines TRBV27 with TRBJ2-5, with D uncertain. There are 9 residues in the CDR3. From germline, CDR1 is MNHEY and CDR2 SMNVEV (reference sequence). The CDR3 DNA is TGTGCCTTAAGCACCGGTGGGCACTTC. Its protein is CALSTGGHF.

This clone was detected a few times. CDR3 nucleotide sequence: TGTGCCAGCAGCGTAGAGGTCCGCTCTGGAAACACCATATATTTT. It specifies CASSVEVRSGNTIYF. The chain carries TRBV9 and TRBJ1-3; D remains unclear. CDR1 SGDLS and CDR2 YYNGEE come from the germline V gene. The CDR3 runs to 15 residues. V was clipped by 0 bases and J by 0 bases, with 7 bases between them.